Given below is one TCR beta chain in context. This sample stems from a study of blood T cell repertoires in COVID-19. Only in-frame clones appear in the TCRdb table, and some are missing; sequencing was by immunoSEQ multiplex PCR. The sample has approximately 80,000 clones; about 86% are singletons. The CDR3 is 15 amino acids. From germline, CDR1 is SGHNT and CDR2 YYREEE (reference sequence). V gave up 4 bases and J gave up 7 bases, with 18 bases separating them. The V gene is TRBV5-4, the J gene TRBJ1-5; D is possibly TRBD1 (6 bases). This sequence was found in a man at least 80 years old with acute or convalescent COVID-19. The specimen was peripheral blood. The CDR3: CASSASPGAGQPQHF. Written as DNA, the CDR3 is TGTGCCAGCAGCGCGTCTCCAGGGGCCGGGCAGCCCCAGCATTTT.